These 27 T cell receptor beta chains were all obtained from the same sample, sequenced in a study of cytomegalovirus exposure and HLA in healthy donors. 13 Jbeta primers and 60 Vbeta primers were used for the PCR. Produced via immunoSEQ multiplex PCR; TCRdb's table is partial and in-frame only. This table holds some 190,000 clones, about 80% found once. Sequences were obtained from PBMCs. All receptors come from a man in his forties in good health and CMV-seronegative.

The V call is TRBV27, the J call TRBJ1-2; D possibly corresponds to TRBD1 (6 bases). The germline V and J ends were trimmed by 6 bases and 4 bases, with 18 bases remaining between them. The CDR3 length is 15 residues. Germline V gene sequence: CDR1 MNHEY, CDR2 SMNVEV (reference sequence). CDR3 DNA sequence: TGTGCCAGCAGCCGGACAGAGGGCGAGGCCTATGGCTACACCTTC. Translation: CASSRTEGEAYGYTF.

The chain is built from TRBV30 and TRBJ1-2, with 9 bases that match TRBD1. The V gene's germline CDR1 is GTSNPN and CDR2 SVGIG (reference sequence). V trimming: 2 bases; J trimming: 12 bases; junction bases outside the gene matches: 10. The CDR3 sequence is 13 residues long. The CDR3 DNA follows: TGTGCCTGGAGTACGGGACAGGGAATCGTCCACACCTTC. Amino acid sequence: CAWSTGQGIVHTF.

In nucleotides, the CDR3 is TGTGCCAGCAGCCTGACAGGGGCCACTGAAGCTTTCTTT. Protein: CASSLTGATEAFF. The rearrangement uses TRBV11-3 and TRBJ1-1, with 8 bases lining up with TRBD1. This CDR3 spans 13 amino acids. Germline values: CDR1 SGHNT, CDR2 YENEEA. V dropped 5 bases and J dropped 4; count of bases not matched to a gene: 3.

The chain is built from TRBV6-5 and TRBJ1-6; D ambiguous. Germline loops: CDR1 MNHEY, CDR2 SVGAGI. This CDR3 is built from 16 residues. Trimming took off 3 bases at V and 0 bases at J, with 9 bases between the two ends. DNA of the CDR3: TGTGCCAGCAGTTATGCGGAGAGCTCCTATAATTCACCCCTCCACTTT. This gives the protein CASSYAESSYNSPLHF.

This clone has a handful of counts. The chain uses TRBV27 and TRBJ2-5, with D maybe TRBD1 (5 bases). This CDR3 is built from 13 residues. Trimming pared 6 bases from V and 1 base from J, leaving 9 bases between. Germline CDR1 MNHEY, CDR2 SMNVEV (reference sequence). CDR3 region: CASRGQPQETQYF. The DNA for the CDR3 is TGTGCCAGCAGAGGACAACCCCAAGAGACCCAGTACTTC.

CDR3 sequence: CASSAAQAPTDTQYF. In DNA, the CDR3 is TGTGCCAGCAGCGCTGCGCAGGCGCCCACAGATACGCAGTATTTT. The V call is TRBV9, the J call TRBJ2-3; D gene uncertain. Looked up from germline, CDR1 is SGDLS and CDR2 is YYNGEE. This CDR3 has 15 residues. The V end was cut by 3 bases, the J end by 2 bases, with 13 bases between.

In its sample, this clone was seen once. V is TRBV9 and J is TRBJ2-3, with TRBD2 matching over 12 bases. From germline, CDR1 is SGDLS and CDR2 YYNGEE. V gave up 4 bases and J gave up 7 bases; unmatched junction bases: 4. The CDR3 length is 14 residues. CDR3 DNA: TGTGCCAGCAGCCCGACTAGCGGGAGCCATACGCAGTATTTT. Protein sequence: CASSPTSGSHTQYF.

The chain is built from TRBV6-5 and TRBJ2-2; TRBD2 matches at 8 bases. CDR3 length: 16 residues. The V and J ends lost 0 bases and 7 bases, in that order; junction bases with no gene match: 7. Per germline, CDR1 MNHEY and CDR2 SVGAGI. The CDR3 is CASSYSTGGYGGELFF. The CDR3 DNA sequence: TGTGCCAGCAGTTACTCGACGGGGGGGTACGGCGGGGAGCTGTTTTTT.

The chain is built from TRBV7-9 and TRBJ1-1; D perhaps matches TRBD1 (6 bases). V lost 5 bases to trimming and J lost 0 bases, with 16 bases between them. Germline V gives CDR1 SEHNR, CDR2 FQNEAQ (reference sequence). The CDR3 covers 16 residues. CDR3 DNA: TGTGCCAGCAGCCCCGCGGGGGGGCGGGTGAACACTGAAGCTTTCTTT. It is translated as CASSPAGGRVNTEAFF.

This clone was recorded once. The chain couples TRBV7-8 to TRBJ2-1, with 10 bases aligning to TRBD2. CDR3 length: 17 amino acids. CDR1 is SGHVS, CDR2 FQNEAQ, per germline. With V trimmed by 5 bases and J by 2 bases, 9 bases remained unmatched. CDR3: CASSARLAGRPYNEQFF. The CDR3, as DNA: TGTGCCAGCAGCGCCCGACTAGCGGGTAGACCCTACAATGAGCAGTTCTTC.

This clone was detected once. The genes are TRBV7-8 and TRBJ2-7; D is possibly TRBD1 (6 bases). V was shortened by 5 bases and J by 2 bases, with 7 bases between the two germline ends. Germline V gene lookup returns CDR1 SGHVS and CDR2 FQNEAQ. The CDR3 contains 12 residues. In nucleotides, the CDR3 is TGTGCCAGCAGCAGGACAGCCTACGAGCAGTACTTC. This gives the protein CASSRTAYEQYF.

The J gene is TRBJ1-1, the V gene TRBV2; D is unresolved. Germline V lookup: CDR1 SNHLY, CDR2 FYNNEI. V was shortened by 6 bases and J by 5 bases, with 13 bases between the two germline ends. This CDR3 has 13 residues. The CDR3 loop reads CASSLEVRTEAFF. The CDR3 coding sequence is TGTGCCAGCAGCTTAGAGGTTCGAACTGAAGCTTTCTTT.

V usage is TRBV28 and J usage is TRBJ2-2, with 10 positions matching TRBD2. The V and J ends lost 6 bases and 1 base, in that order; junction bases with no gene match: 14. Germline-derived CDR1 and CDR2 are MDHEN and SYDVKM. The CDR3 runs 19 residues. CDR3 region: CASSQGRTSGYMNTGELFF. CDR3 DNA: TGTGCCAGCAGCCAGGGACGGACTAGCGGCTACATGAACACCGGGGAGCTGTTTTTT.

The V call is TRBV7-2, the J call TRBJ1-1; 8 bases map to TRBD1. This CDR3 is built from 15 residues. V shed 4 bases, J shed 5 bases, and the junction held 9 bases outside the gene matches. CDR1 SGHTA and CDR2 FQGNSA come from the germline V gene. The CDR3 reads CASSSSQGVRTEAFF. For the CDR3, the DNA is TGTGCCAGCAGCTCCTCACAGGGGGTAAGGACTGAAGCTTTCTTT.

The V call is TRBV14, the J call TRBJ1-4; 7 bases are a match to TRBD1. With 2 bases clipped from V and 2 bases from J, the junction kept 5 bases outside the gene matches. This CDR3 region has 16 residues. Germline assignment: CDR1 SGHDN and CDR2 FVKESK. The CDR3 DNA follows: TGTGCCAGCAGCCAAAAACAGGGGACGACTAATGAAAAACTGTTTTTT. Protein: CASSQKQGTTNEKLFF.

The sample holds a few counts of this clone. Other DNA sequences in this sample translate to the same CDR3. The chain joins TRBV6-5 to TRBJ2-7; TRBD1 aligns across 8 bases. The junction had 2 bases not matched to a gene; V was cut back by 0 bases and J by 1 base. Germline V CDR1 and CDR2: MNHEY, SVGAGI. This CDR3 contains 15 residues. The CDR3 protein is CASSYSNRGSYEQYF. In nucleotides, the CDR3 is TGTGCCAGCAGTTACTCGAACAGGGGGTCCTACGAGCAGTACTTC.

CDR3 nucleotides: TGTGCCTGGAGTGTAGGGACAGGGGGGGTCAAAAACATTCAGTACTTC. It specifies CAWSVGTGGVKNIQYF. The V and J genes are TRBV30 and TRBJ2-4, with 11 bases that match TRBD1. Germline CDR1 reads GTSNPN; CDR2 reads SVGIG (reference sequence). The CDR3 runs 16 residues. Trimming removed 0 bases from V and 3 bases from J; junction bases left unmatched: 4.

The rearrangement joins TRBV12-5 to TRBJ2-3; 8 nucleotides agree with TRBD2. Germline V lookup: CDR1 LGHNT, CDR2 FRNRAP. After removal of 4 bases from V and 2 bases from J, the junction contained 11 bases not matched to a gene. The CDR3 is made up of 17 amino acids. The DNA of the CDR3 is TGTGCTAGTGGTTCTCCGAGCGGGGGAGGGCACACAGATACGCAGTATTTT. This translates into CASGSPSGGGHTDTQYF.

V usage is TRBV7-3 and J usage is TRBJ2-2, with D tentatively TRBD2 (6 bases). Germline loops: CDR1 SGHTA, CDR2 FQGTGA. The ends were cut back, 2 bases at V and 5 bases at J, with 12 bases in the middle. This CDR3 is 15 amino acids long. The CDR3 DNA reads as TGTGCCAGCAGCTTAGGAGGGAGGAAGACCGGGGAGCTGTTTTTT. It codes for CASSLGGRKTGELFF.

The chain combines TRBV5-1 with TRBJ2-1, with D hard to call. Germline CDR1 reads SGHRS; CDR2 reads YFSETQ. This CDR3 comprises 14 residues. Trimming took 2 bases from V and 9 from J, leaving 15 bases between them. The CDR3: CASSLGDPGGEQFF. CDR3 nucleotide sequence: TGCGCCAGCAGCTTAGGCGACCCGGGTGGTGAGCAGTTCTTC.

V is TRBV7-8 and J is TRBJ1-2; D call uncertain. The CDR3 is made up of 16 amino acids. V was shortened by 4 bases and J by 8 bases, with 23 bases between the two germline ends. Germline values: CDR1 SGHVS, CDR2 FQNEAQ. CDR3 DNA: TGTGCCAGCAGCTCCAACACGGGCGGGCCCTCGGGGGGCTACACCTTC. This encodes CASSSNTGGPSGGYTF.

This clone was detected only a few times. Other DNA sequences in the same sample also yield this CDR3. The CDR3 DNA is TGTGCCAGTACACCAACAGGGAACTATGGCTACACCTTC. It is translated as CASTPTGNYGYTF. This chain joins TRBV19 and TRBJ1-2; tentatively, D is TRBD1 (6 bases). Germline lookup yields CDR1 LNHDA and CDR2 SQIVND (reference sequence). The CDR3 totals 13 residues. V lost 7 bases to trimming and J lost 2 bases, with 11 bases between them.

This clone was observed a few times. The gene calls are TRBV2 and TRBJ1-1; 11 bases fit TRBD1. CDR1 and CDR2 (germline): SNHLY, FYNNEI. The CDR3 sequence is 14 residues long. J was trimmed by 4 bases and V by 6 bases; bases with no gene match: 4. Written as DNA, the CDR3 is TGTGCCAGCAGCACCGGGACAGGGGGCACTGAAGCTTTCTTT. It encodes CASSTGTGGTEAFF.

The chain has TRBV19 and TRBJ1-2, with 7 bases aligning to TRBD1. With 3 bases clipped from V and 3 bases from J, the junction kept 10 bases outside the gene matches. The CDR3 runs 16 residues. The germline gives CDR1 LNHDA, CDR2 SQIVND (reference sequence). The CDR3 protein is CASSMGPATGDYGYTF. DNA of the CDR3: TGTGCCAGTAGTATGGGTCCGGCAACAGGGGACTATGGCTACACCTTC.

J is TRBJ2-3 and V is TRBV18, with D uncertain. V lost 6 bases to trimming and J lost 4 bases, with 14 bases between them. Germline V gene lookup returns CDR1 KGHSH and CDR2 LQKENI. This CDR3 region has 14 residues. The CDR3: CASSPVISADTQYF. DNA for the CDR3: TGTGCCAGCTCCCCCGTAATATCGGCAGATACGCAGTATTTT.

This clone has only a few counts. Other DNA sequences of this sample code for an identical CDR3. J is TRBJ2-1 and V is TRBV5-1; perhaps TRBD2 as D (5 bases). Trimming left V 0 bases short and J 6 bases short, with 7 bases between. The CDR3 runs 13 residues. The germline V gene has CDR1 SGHRS and CDR2 YFSETQ. The CDR3 coding sequence is TGCGCCAGCAGCTTGGCCGGAGGCAATGAGCAGTTCTTC. Its translation: CASSLAGGNEQFF.

In this sample, this clone turned up a few times. This chain joins TRBV2 and TRBJ2-1; TRBD2 matches 7 bases. This CDR3 spans 13 amino acids. CDR1 is SNHLY and CDR2 is FYNNEI in the germline V gene. Trimming cost V 7 bases and J 8 bases; bases outside gene matches: 8. This chain's CDR3 is CASIAKRGHEQFF. Here the CDR3 DNA reads TGTGCCAGCATAGCCAAGCGGGGCCATGAGCAGTTCTTC.